This T cell receptor beta chain was recovered during a study of blood T cell repertoires in COVID-19 (TCRdb year 2020). Regarding the research as a whole: The collaborator samples originated in the United States, Italy and Spain and spanned the acute and convalescent phases of COVID-19. Sample metadata almost always included a de-identified subject ID, COVID-19 status, age in years and sex. Samples were obtained from the ongoing ImmuneRACE study (first 160 participants) and from about 1,300 subjects provided by 6 global collaborators. Where available, HLA class I and class II types were obtained from metadata supplied by the sample provider rather than from assay-based typing. A freely available public database, intended as a resource for researchers studying the immune response to SARS-CoV-2, is where the repertoires were released. The material from the prospective study consisted of cDNA or gDNA derived from T cells, B-cell-depleted T cells, or PBMCs. Subjects who had been exposed to COVID-19, were actively infected with it, or had recovered from it provided the deeply sampled blood TCRbeta repertoires that made up the dataset. The full study reports these points: How much clinical and demographic metadata was included differed by source and by participant, and the metadata was provided uncurated.

TCRbeta CDR3 regions were amplified from genomic DNA by means of the immunoSEQ Assay, a bias-controlled multiplex PCR. The original methods were these. The number of nucleated cells in each sample was estimated by amplification of reference gene primers within the assay. To quantify the absolute abundance of each unique TCRbeta CDR3 rearrangement, sequence reads were collapsed and filtered. For each sample, productive Simpson clonality was calculated as the square root of Simpson's diversity index over productive rearrangements. TCRdb holds this immuneACCESS table with in-frame rearrangements only. Some clones are missing; in checked studies, unresolved V genes explain under half, and the rest has no known cause. V and J calls plus clone size are reproduced from that table; the DNA served to infer D and trimming. Here the sample has roughly 220,000 clones; just over 85% occur a single time. Of the sample, approximately 6.1% falls within the top ten clones.

About this clone: Which antigen it targets is not known. No much larger clone is present one base from it, and per-base qualities are unavailable.

Collaborating institutions collected whole blood in K2EDTA tubes following their own protocols. For TCRbeta analysis, collaborators shipped samples as frozen whole blood, isolated PBMCs, or DNA extracted from either of those sample types. Trimming at the junction amounts to 6 bases on V and 4 bases on J, and the germline ends lie 16 bases apart. CDR1 and CDR2 (SEHNR, FQNEAQ) derive from the germline V gene (reference sequence). The CDR3 spans 14 residues, from the cysteine through the phenylalanine. The retained sequence is limited to the CDR3, 42 bases, with the frame set at the first base. The chain was built from TRBV7-9 and TRBJ2-7; the D gene remains uncertain. The receptor was derived from a man older than 75 with acute or convalescent COVID-19. The sequencing sample was made of peripheral blood. At the DNA level, the sequence is TGTGCCAGCAGACCCTTGGGCGCGTATTACGAGCAGTACTTC. Its product reads: CASRPLGAYYEQYF.